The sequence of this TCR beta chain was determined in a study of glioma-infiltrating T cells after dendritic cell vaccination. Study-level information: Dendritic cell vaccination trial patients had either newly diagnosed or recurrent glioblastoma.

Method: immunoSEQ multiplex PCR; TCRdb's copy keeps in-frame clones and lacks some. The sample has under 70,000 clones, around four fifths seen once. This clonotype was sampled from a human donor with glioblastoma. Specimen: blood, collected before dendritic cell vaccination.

The CDR3 sequence: CASRSSGLGQPQHF. The CDR3 coding sequence is TGTGCCAGCAGGAGCTCAGGACTAGGACAGCCCCAGCATTTT. The chain links TRBV6-1 to TRBJ1-5; D not resolved. The CDR3 consists of 14 residues. The germline V gene has CDR1 MNHNS and CDR2 SASEGT. V lost 6 bases, J lost 7 bases, and 16 bases lay in between.